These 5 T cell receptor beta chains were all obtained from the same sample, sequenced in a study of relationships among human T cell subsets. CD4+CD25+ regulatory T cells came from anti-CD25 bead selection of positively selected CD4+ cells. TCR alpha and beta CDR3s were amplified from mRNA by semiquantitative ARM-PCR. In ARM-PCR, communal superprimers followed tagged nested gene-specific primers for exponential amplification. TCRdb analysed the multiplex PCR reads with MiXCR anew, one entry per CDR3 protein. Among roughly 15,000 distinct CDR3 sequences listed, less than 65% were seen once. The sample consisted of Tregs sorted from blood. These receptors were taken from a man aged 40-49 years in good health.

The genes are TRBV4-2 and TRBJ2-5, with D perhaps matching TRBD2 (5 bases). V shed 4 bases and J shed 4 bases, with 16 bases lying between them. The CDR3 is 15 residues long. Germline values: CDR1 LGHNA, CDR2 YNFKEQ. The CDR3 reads CASSPTSGSGETQYF. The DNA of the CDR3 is TGTGCCAGCAGCCCTACATCGGGGAGCGGAGAGACCCAGTACTTC.

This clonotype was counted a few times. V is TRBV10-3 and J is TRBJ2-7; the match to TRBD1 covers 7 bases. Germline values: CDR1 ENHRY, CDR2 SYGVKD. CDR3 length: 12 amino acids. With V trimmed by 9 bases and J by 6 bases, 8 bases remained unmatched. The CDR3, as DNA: TGTGCCATTTCCTGGGACAGTGGCGAGCAGTACTTC. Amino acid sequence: CAISWDSGEQYF.

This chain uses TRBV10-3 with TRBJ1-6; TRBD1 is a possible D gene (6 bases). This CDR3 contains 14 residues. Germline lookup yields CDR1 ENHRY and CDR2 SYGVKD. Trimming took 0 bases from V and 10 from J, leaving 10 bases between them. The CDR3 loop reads CAISESTGYSPLHF. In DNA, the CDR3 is TGTGCCATCAGTGAGTCCACAGGGTACTCACCCCTCCACTTT.

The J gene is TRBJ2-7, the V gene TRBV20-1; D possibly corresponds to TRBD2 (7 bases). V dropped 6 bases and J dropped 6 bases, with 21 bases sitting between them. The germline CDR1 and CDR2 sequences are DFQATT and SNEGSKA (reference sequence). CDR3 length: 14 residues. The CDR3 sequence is CSAGGASPAREQYF. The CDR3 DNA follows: TGCAGTGCGGGGGGGGCTAGCCCTGCTCGCGAGCAGTACTTC.

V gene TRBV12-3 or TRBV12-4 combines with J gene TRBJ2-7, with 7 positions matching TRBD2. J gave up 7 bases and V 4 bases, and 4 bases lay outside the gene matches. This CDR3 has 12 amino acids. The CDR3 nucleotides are TGTGCCAGCAGTTACGGAGCGGGAGAGCAGTACTTC. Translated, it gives CASSYGAGEQYF.